This TCR beta chain is drawn from a study of vaccination and CD4 T cells after COVID-19. The Oncomine TCR Beta short-read assay was applied to DNA of cultured CD4+ T cells. Using the QIAamp micro DNA kit, genomic DNA was extracted from the CD4+ T cells that had been cultured. MiXCR, applied by TCRdb to the PCR reads, yields one record per CDR3 protein. The data show some 13,000 distinct CDR3 sequences, with around three fifths seen just once and roughly a sixth held by the top ten. Note on this clonotype: Its antigen is not known.

V was shortened by 5 bases and J by 4 bases, with 6 bases between the two germline ends. This CDR3 has 12 residues. Germline CDR1 LNHDA, CDR2 SQIVND (reference sequence). Noted treatment: roughly 11-day PBMC culture with coronavirus spike peptide pools or control peptides (ViraFEST assay). The receptor's source is a human donor who had recovered from COVID-19. The V call is TRBV19, the J call TRBJ2-1, with D unresolved. Specimen: CD4+ T cells from blood, cultured in vitro. Here the CDR3 reads CASSAPYNEQFF. The CDR3 DNA is TGTGCCAGTAGTGCCCCTTACAATGAGCAGTTCTTC.